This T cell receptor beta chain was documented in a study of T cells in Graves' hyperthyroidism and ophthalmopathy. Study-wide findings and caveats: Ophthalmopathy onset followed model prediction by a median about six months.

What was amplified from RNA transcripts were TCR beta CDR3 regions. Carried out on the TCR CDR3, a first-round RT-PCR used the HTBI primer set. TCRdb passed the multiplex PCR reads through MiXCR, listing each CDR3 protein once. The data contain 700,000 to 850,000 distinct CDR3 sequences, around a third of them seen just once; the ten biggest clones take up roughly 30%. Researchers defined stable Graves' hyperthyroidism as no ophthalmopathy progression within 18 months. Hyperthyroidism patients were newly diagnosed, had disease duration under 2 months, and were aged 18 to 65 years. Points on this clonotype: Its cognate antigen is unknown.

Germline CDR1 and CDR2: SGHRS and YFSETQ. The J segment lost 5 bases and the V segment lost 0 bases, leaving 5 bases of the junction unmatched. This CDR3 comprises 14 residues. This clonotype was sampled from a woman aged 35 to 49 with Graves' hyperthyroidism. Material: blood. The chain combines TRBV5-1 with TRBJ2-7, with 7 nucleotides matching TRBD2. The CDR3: CASSLELARDEQYF. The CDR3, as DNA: TGCGCCAGCAGCTTGGAACTAGCGAGGGACGAGCAGTACTTC.